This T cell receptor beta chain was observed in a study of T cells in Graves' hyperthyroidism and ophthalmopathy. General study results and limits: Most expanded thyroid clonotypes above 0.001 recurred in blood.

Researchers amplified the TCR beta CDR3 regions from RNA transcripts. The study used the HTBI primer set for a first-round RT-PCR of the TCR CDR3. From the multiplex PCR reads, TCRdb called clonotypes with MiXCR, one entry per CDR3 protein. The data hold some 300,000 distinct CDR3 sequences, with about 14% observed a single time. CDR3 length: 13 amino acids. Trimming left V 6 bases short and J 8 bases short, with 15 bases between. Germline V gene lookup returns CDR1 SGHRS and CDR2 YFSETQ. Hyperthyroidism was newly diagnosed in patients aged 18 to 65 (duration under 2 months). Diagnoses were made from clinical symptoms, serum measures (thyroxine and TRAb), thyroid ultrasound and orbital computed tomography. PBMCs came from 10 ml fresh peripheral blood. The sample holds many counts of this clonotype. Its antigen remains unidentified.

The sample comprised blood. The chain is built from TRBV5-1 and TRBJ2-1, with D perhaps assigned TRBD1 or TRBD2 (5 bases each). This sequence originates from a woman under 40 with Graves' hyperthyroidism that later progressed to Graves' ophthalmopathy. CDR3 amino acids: CASTFGEGDEQFF. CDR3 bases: TGCGCCAGCACCTTCGGGGAAGGGGATGAGCAGTTCTTC.